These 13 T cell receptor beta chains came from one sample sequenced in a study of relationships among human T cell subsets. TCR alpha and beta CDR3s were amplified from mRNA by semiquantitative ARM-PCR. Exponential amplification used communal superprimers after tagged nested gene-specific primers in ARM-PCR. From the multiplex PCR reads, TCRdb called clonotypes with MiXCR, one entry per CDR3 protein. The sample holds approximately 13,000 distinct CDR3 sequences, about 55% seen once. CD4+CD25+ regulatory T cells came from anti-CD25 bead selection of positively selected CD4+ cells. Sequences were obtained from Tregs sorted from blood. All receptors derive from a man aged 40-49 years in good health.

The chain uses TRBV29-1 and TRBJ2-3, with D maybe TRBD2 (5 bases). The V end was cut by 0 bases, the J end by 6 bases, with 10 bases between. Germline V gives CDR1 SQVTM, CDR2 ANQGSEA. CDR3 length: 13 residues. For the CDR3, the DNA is TGCAGCGTTGAAGAGAGGGTGAGCGATACGCAGTATTTT. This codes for CSVEERVSDTQYF.

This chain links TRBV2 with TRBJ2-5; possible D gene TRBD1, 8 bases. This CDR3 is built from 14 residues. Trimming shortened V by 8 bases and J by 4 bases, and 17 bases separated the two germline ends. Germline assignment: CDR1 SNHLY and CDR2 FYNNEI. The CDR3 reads CASQDREGAETQYF. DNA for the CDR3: TGTGCCAGCCAGGACAGGGAGGGGGCAGAGACCCAGTACTTC.

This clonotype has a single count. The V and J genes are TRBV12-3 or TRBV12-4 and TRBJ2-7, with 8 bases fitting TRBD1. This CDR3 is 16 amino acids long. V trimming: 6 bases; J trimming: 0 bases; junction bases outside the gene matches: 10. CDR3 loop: CASRGLPGQDSYEQYF. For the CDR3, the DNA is TGTGCCAGCAGGGGTCTTCCGGGACAGGACTCCTACGAGCAGTACTTC.

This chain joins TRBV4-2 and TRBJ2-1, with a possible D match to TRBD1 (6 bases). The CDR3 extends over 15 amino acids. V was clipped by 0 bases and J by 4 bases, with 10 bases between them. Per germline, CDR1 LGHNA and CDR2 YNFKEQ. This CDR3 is CASSQDRTEYNEQFF. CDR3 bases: TGTGCCAGCAGCCAAGATAGGACAGAATACAATGAGCAGTTCTTC.

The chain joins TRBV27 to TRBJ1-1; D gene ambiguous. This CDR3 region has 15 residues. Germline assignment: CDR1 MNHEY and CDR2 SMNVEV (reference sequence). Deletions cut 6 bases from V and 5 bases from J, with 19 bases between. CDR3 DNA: TGTGCCAGCAGCCTAGGAGGGTCGGTGAGAACTGAAGCTTTCTTT. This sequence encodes CASSLGGSVRTEAFF.

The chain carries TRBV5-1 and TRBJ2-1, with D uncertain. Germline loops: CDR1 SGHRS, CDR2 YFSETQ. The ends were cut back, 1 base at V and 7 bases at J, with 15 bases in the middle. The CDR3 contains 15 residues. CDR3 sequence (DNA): TGCGCCAGCAGCTTGAAACGGACGAGCAAGAATGAGCAGTTCTTC. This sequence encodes CASSLKRTSKNEQFF.

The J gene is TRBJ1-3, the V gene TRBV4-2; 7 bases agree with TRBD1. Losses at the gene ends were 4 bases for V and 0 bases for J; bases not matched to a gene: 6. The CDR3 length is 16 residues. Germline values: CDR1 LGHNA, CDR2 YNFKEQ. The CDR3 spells CASSRSRDSSGNTIYF. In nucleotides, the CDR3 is TGTGCCAGCAGCCGATCCCGGGACAGCTCTGGAAACACCATATATTTT.

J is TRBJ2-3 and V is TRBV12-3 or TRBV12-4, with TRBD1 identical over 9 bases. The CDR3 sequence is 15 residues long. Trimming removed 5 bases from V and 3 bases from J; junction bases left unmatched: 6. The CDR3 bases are TGTGCCAGCAGTCTGACAGGGGGAAGGACAGATACGCAGTATTTT. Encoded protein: CASSLTGGRTDTQYF.

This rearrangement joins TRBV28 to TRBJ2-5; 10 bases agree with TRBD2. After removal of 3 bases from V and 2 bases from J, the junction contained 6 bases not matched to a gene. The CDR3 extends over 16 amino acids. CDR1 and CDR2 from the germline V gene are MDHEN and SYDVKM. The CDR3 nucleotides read TGTGCCAGCAGTTTTCCTACTAGCGGGGAGCAAGAGACCCAGTACTTC. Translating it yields CASSFPTSGEQETQYF.

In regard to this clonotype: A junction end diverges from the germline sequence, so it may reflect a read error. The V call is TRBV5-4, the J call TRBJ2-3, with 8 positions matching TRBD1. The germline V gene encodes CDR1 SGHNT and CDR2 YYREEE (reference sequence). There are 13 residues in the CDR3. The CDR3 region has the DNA TGCGCCAGCAGTGACAGGGGAACAGATACGCAGTATTTT. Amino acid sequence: CASSDRGTDTQYF.

Written as DNA, the CDR3 is TGCAGTGCTAGAGCACTAAGGACTAGCGGGAGGAGGGATACGCAGTATTTT. Its protein is CSARALRTSGRRDTQYF. V and J are TRBV20-1 and TRBJ2-3, with 14 bases matching TRBD2. Trimming cost V 1 base and J 6 bases; bases outside gene matches: 9. Looked up from germline, CDR1 is DFQATT and CDR2 is SNEGSKA (reference sequence). This CDR3 has 17 residues.

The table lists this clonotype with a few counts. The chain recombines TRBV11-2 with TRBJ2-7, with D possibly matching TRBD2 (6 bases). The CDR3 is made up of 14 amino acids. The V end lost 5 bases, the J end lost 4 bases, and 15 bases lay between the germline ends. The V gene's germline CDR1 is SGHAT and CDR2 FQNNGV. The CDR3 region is CASSAPGGEYEQYF. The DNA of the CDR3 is TGTGCCAGCAGCGCGCCCGGAGGGGAGTACGAGCAGTACTTC.

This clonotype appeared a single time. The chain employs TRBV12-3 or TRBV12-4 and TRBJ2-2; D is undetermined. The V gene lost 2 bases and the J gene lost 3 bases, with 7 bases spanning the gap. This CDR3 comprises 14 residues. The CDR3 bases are TGTGCCAGCAGTTTAATCAGAGACACCGGGGAGCTGTTTTTT. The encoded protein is CASSLIRDTGELFF.